These 9 T cell receptor beta chains were sequenced from one sample in a study of early T cells in non-severe SARS-CoV-2 infection. TCRdb independently ran MiXCR on the 5' RACE reads; one entry per CDR3 protein. Here the sample spans around 80,000 distinct CDR3 sequences, less than 15% being singletons. Sequencing was carried out using whole blood. These TCRs come from an adult who was a healthcare worker with PCR-confirmed SARS-CoV-2 infection or an uninfected control (not recorded which).

The sample holds a few counts of this clonotype. The chain recombines TRBV7-2 with TRBJ1-1, with D tentatively TRBD1 (6 bases). Per germline, CDR1 SGHTA and CDR2 FQGNSA. The CDR3 runs to 16 residues. Trimming stripped 7 bases from V and 1 base from J, with 19 bases between. The CDR3 nucleotides are TGTGCCAGCACCCCCCCGGGGGGCGCGAGGAACACTGAAGCTTTCTTT. This gives the protein CASTPPGGARNTEAFF.

This clonotype was detected ten times or more. The gene calls are TRBV5-4 and TRBJ2-3; weak D call: TRBD2 (5 bases). V was trimmed by 0 bases and J by 2 bases, leaving 10 bases between them. The length of the CDR3 is 15 residues. From germline, CDR1 is SGHNT and CDR2 YYREEE (reference sequence). The CDR3 DNA follows: TGTGCCAGCAGCTTGGCCATCGGGGACACAGATACGCAGTATTTT. It specifies CASSLAIGDTDTQYF.

This clonotype was seen a handful of times. The chain employs TRBV4-1 and TRBJ1-4; D remains unclear. There are 13 residues in the CDR3. V shed 2 bases and J shed 4 bases, with 5 bases lying between them. CDR1 MGHRA and CDR2 YSYEKL come from the germline V gene. The CDR3, as DNA: TGCGCCAGCAGCCAATTTTTTAATGAAAAACTGTTTTTT. Its protein is CASSQFFNEKLFF.

V usage is TRBV19 and J usage is TRBJ2-7; D may be TRBD1 or TRBD2 (5 bases each). The CDR3 sequence is 17 residues long. Trimming cost V 8 bases and J 1 base, with 24 bases left between them. CDR1 and CDR2 from the germline V gene are LNHDA and SQIVND (reference sequence). The CDR3, as DNA: TGTGCCAGTCTCGGTCCCGGGTCCGGGGCTGTTTCCTACGAGCAGTACTTC. This gives the protein CASLGPGSGAVSYEQYF.

V usage is TRBV3-1 and J usage is TRBJ1-2; the D is unclear. CDR3 length: 15 residues. Trimming shortened V by 1 base and J by 8 bases, and 17 bases separated the two germline ends. Germline V lookup: CDR1 LGHDT, CDR2 YNNKEL (reference sequence). CDR3 DNA sequence: TGTGCCAGCAGCCAAGGGGTCGCAGGACTCGGAGGCTACACCTTC. As protein: CASSQGVAGLGGYTF.

This clonotype turned up a few times. The chain recombines TRBV18 with TRBJ2-7; weak D call: TRBD2 (5 bases). Trimming removed 0 bases at V and 6 bases at J, with 9 bases between. The CDR3 contains 13 residues. Germline V gene data show CDR1 as KGHSH and CDR2 as LQKENI. CDR3 residues: CASSPPGRGEQYF. The CDR3 region has the DNA TGTGCCAGCTCACCACCCGGACGGGGCGAGCAGTACTTC.

The V gene is TRBV7-9, the J gene TRBJ2-5, with 10 bases matching TRBD2. Germline V gene sequence: CDR1 SEHNR, CDR2 FQNEAQ (reference sequence). The CDR3 totals 15 residues. The V gene end was trimmed by 2 bases and the J gene end by 5 bases; junction bases not matched to a gene: 5. The CDR3, as DNA: TGTGCCAGCAGCTTAAATAGCGGGAGGAGGGAGACCCAGTACTTC. Amino acid sequence: CASSLNSGRRETQYF.

A few counts support this clonotype. The V call is TRBV29-1, the J call TRBJ1-1, with no clear D. The CDR3 length is 13 residues. V lost 6 bases and J 7 bases, leaving 18 bases between the germline ends. Germline CDR1 SQVTM, CDR2 ANQGSEA. CDR3 in amino acids: CSVSVLESFEAFF. The DNA of the CDR3 is TGCAGCGTATCTGTCCTCGAGAGCTTTGAAGCTTTCTTT.

The genes are TRBV28 and TRBJ1-5; D is ambiguous. The germline V gene encodes CDR1 MDHEN and CDR2 SYDVKM. Trimming stripped 6 bases from V and 6 bases from J, with 18 bases between. This CDR3 has 15 amino acids. The CDR3 region is CASRRILGSSQPQHF. The CDR3 bases are TGTGCCAGCAGAAGGATACTAGGCTCTAGTCAGCCCCAGCATTTT.